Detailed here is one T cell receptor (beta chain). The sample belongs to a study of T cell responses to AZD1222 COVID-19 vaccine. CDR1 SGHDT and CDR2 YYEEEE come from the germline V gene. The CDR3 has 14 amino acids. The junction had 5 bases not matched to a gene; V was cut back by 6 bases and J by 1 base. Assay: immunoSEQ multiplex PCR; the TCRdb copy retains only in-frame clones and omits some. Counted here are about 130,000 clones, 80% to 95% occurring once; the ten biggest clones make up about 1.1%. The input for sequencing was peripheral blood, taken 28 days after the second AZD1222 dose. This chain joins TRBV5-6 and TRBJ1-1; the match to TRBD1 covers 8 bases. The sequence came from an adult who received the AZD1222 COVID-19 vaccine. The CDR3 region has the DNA TGTGCCAGCACCAGGACAGGGAGGAACACTGAAGCTTTCTTT. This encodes CASTRTGRNTEAFF.